The 20 T cell receptor beta chains below come from one sample, sequenced in a study of spatial heterogeneity in lung cancer. For these receptors, no antigen is known. The sample's time point: sample taken at primary tumor resection. Via MiXCR, TCRdb re-called the 5' RACE reads, giving one row per CDR3 protein. The data contain about 4,000 distinct CDR3 sequences, about 4% of them singletons. Study-level results: In tumors, expanded intratumoral alpha and beta TCR counts tracked mutation counts.

The sequencing here drew on lung tumor tissue, taken at surgery. These TCRs come from a male donor with early-stage non-small cell lung cancer.

This clonotype has ten or more counts. This chain joins TRBV5-1 and TRBJ2-5; no firm D call. Deletions cut 0 bases from V and 4 bases from J, with 10 bases between. This CDR3 has 14 amino acids. In germline, CDR1 is SGHRS, CDR2 YFSETQ. The CDR3 DNA follows: TGCGCCAGCAGCTTGGGTAAAGGGCCAGAGACCCAGTACTTC. Translation gives CASSLGKGPETQYF.

By share of the sample, this clonotype is medium-sized (0.01 to 0.1%). The V gene is TRBV11-1, the J gene TRBJ2-1, with D perhaps TRBD2 (5 bases). The CDR3 is 16 amino acids. Trimming left V 1 base short and J 6 bases short, with 16 bases between. Germline CDR1 is SGHAT and CDR2 is FQDESV (reference sequence). In nucleotides, the CDR3 is TGTGCCAGCAGCTTAGGTTTCGGGGTAGGGAGCAATGAGCAGTTCTTC. This sequence encodes CASSLGFGVGSNEQFF.

By sample fraction, this clonotype is medium-sized (0.01 to 0.1%). The chain couples TRBV19 to TRBJ2-4, with 8 bases aligning to TRBD2. The CDR3 runs 15 residues. Germline V gives CDR1 LNHDA, CDR2 SQIVND (reference sequence). V gave up 7 bases and J gave up 8 bases; unmatched junction bases: 13. CDR3 sequence: CASTSQFAGGDIQYF. The CDR3 DNA reads as TGTGCCAGTACATCACAGTTCGCGGGAGGAGACATTCAGTACTTC.

The table lists this clonotype with many counts. The chain recombines TRBV29-1 with TRBJ1-1; a weak D match, TRBD1 (5 bases). CDR1 is SQVTM, CDR2 ANQGSEA, per germline. This CDR3 has 12 residues. DNA of the CDR3: TGCAGTACTTTAGCTGGGGGGACTGAAGCTTTCTTT. Translated: CSTLAGGTEAFF.

By share of the sample, this clonotype is medium-sized. This chain uses TRBV30 with TRBJ1-2; D may be TRBD1 (6 bases). The V gene's germline CDR1 is GTSNPN and CDR2 SVGIG (reference sequence). V lost 5 bases and J lost 2, with 21 bases in between. This CDR3 contains 16 residues. CDR3 loop: CAWYREGVQLNYGYTF. As DNA, the CDR3 is TGTGCCTGGTACAGGGAGGGTGTCCAATTGAACTATGGCTACACCTTC. The full variable domain, rest sourced from reference TRBV30 and TRBJ1-2, is SQTIHQWPATLVQPVGSPLSLECTVEGTSNPNLYWYRQAAGRGLQLLFYSVGIGQISSEVPQNLSASRPQDRQFILSSKKLLLSDSGFYLCAWYREGVQLNYGYTFGSGTRLTVV.

This clonotype showed up just a few times. The chain employs TRBV29-1 and TRBJ1-1; D is perhaps TRBD1 (5 bases). Germline values: CDR1 SQVTM, CDR2 ANQGSEA. This CDR3 contains 13 residues. Trimming took 6 bases from V and 5 from J, leaving 16 bases between them. This chain's CDR3 is CSVKPQGSTEAFF. DNA for the CDR3: TGCAGCGTGAAGCCGCAGGGTTCGACTGAAGCTTTCTTT.

This clonotype was seen at least ten times. The chain is built from TRBV7-2 and TRBJ2-3; D ambiguous. Germline lookup yields CDR1 SGHTA and CDR2 FQGNSA. V dropped 3 bases and J dropped 6 bases, with 10 bases sitting between them. The CDR3 extends over 13 amino acids. CDR3 in amino acids: CASSFTPRDTQYF. Here the CDR3 DNA reads TGTGCCAGCAGCTTCACTCCTCGGGATACGCAGTATTTT.

This clonotype was counted between two and nine times. The chain employs TRBV6-5 and TRBJ2-1; 9 nucleotides line up with TRBD2. Looked up from germline, CDR1 is MNHEY and CDR2 is SVGAGI. CDR3 length: 15 amino acids. With 7 bases clipped from V and 8 bases from J, the junction kept 12 bases outside the gene matches. As DNA, the CDR3 is TGTGCCAGCATGCTCCTAGCGGGACCTGGAGATGAGCAGTTCTTC. Amino acids: CASMLLAGPGDEQFF.

The CDR3 loop is CSAFQGRVSYNSPLHF. In DNA, the CDR3 is TGCAGTGCTTTTCAAGGGAGGGTCTCCTATAATTCACCCCTCCACTTT. The genes are TRBV20-1 and TRBJ1-6, with unresolved D. The germline CDR1 and CDR2 sequences are DFQATT and SNEGSKA (reference sequence). V was trimmed by 5 bases and J by 0 bases, leaving 14 bases between them. The CDR3 totals 16 residues.

This clonotype is labeled medium-sized. This chain links TRBV9 with TRBJ2-3, with D possibly being TRBD2 (6 bases). Germline CDR1 is SGDLS and CDR2 is YYNGEE. V gave up 0 bases and J gave up 10 bases, with 9 bases separating them. The CDR3 is 12 residues long. The CDR3 reads CASSVVGGPQYF. The CDR3 region has the DNA TGTGCCAGCAGCGTAGTGGGGGGTCCGCAGTATTTT.

This clonotype was counted only a few times. The rearrangement joins TRBV5-1 to TRBJ2-5; a possible D gene is TRBD2 (5 bases). Per the germline V gene, CDR1 is SGHRS and CDR2 is YFSETQ. V was trimmed by 2 bases and J by 5 bases, leaving 10 bases between them. This CDR3 region has 13 residues. This CDR3 reads CASSLGRRETQYF. The CDR3 DNA sequence: TGCGCCAGCAGCTTAGGCAGGAGGGAGACCCAGTACTTC. Supplemented by reference TRBV5-1 and TRBJ2-5, the full variable domain reads KAGVTQTPRYLIKTRGQQVTLSCSPISGHRSVSWYQQTPGQGLQFLFEYFSETQRNKGNFPGRFSGRQFSNSRSEMNVSTLELGDSALYLCASSLGRRETQYFGPGTRLLVL.

This clonotype has a count of ten or more. The rearrangement joins TRBV12-2 to TRBJ2-1; the table's D call, TRBD2, has no DNA check behind it. TRBV12-2 is marked as a pseudogene. CDR3 size: 16 residues. The CDR3 region has the DNA TGTGCAAGTCGCTTAGCGGGGAGGCTCTCCTACAATGAGCAGTTCTTC. This sequence encodes CASRLAGRLSYNEQFF.

This clonotype has ten or more counts. V is TRBV20-1 and J is TRBJ1-5; D uncertain. Per the germline V gene, CDR1 is DFQATT and CDR2 is SNEGSKA (reference sequence). The CDR3 loop spans 12 amino acids. The germline V and J ends were trimmed by 0 bases and 7 bases, with 7 bases remaining between them. The CDR3, as DNA: TGCAGTGCTAGAGAAGCCTCGCAGCCCCAGCATTTT. Encoded protein: CSAREASQPQHF.

This clonotype is medium-sized (0.01 to 0.1%) within its sample. V gene TRBV7-9 combines with J gene TRBJ1-2; no definite D call. Trimming took off 10 bases at V and 1 base at J, with 13 bases between the two ends. Germline CDR1 and CDR2: SEHNR and FQNEAQ (reference sequence). The CDR3 covers 13 residues. The CDR3 protein is CAIPTDLNYGYTF. The DNA for the CDR3 is TGTGCCATCCCGACTGACCTTAACTATGGCTACACCTTC.

The table lists this clonotype with a few counts. This chain joins TRBV28 and TRBJ1-2; TRBD1 matches at 7 bases. From germline, CDR1 is MDHEN and CDR2 SYDVKM. The CDR3 is 12 amino acids. V shed 2 bases and J 8 bases; nucleotides not matched to a gene: 2. CDR3 in amino acids: CASSLRGQGYTF. The CDR3 bases are TGTGCCAGCAGTTTAAGGGGGCAAGGCTACACCTTC.

This clonotype is judged medium-sized. This sequence joins TRBV28 and TRBJ2-2, with D perhaps matching TRBD2 (6 bases). Germline assignment: CDR1 MDHEN and CDR2 SYDVKM. This CDR3 contains 16 residues. The V gene lost 5 bases and the J gene lost 1 base, with 14 bases spanning the gap. The CDR3 nucleotides read TGTGCCAGCAGTATACGGGGACTTTGGAACACCGGGGAGCTGTTTTTT. Its protein is CASSIRGLWNTGELFF.

This chain connects TRBV7-4 to TRBJ2-1, with a tentative D call TRBD2 (5 bases). The germline V gene has CDR1 SGHVT and CDR2 SQSDAQ. V was trimmed by 9 bases and J by 7 bases, leaving 25 bases between them. The CDR3 extends over 16 amino acids. The CDR3 DNA sequence: TGTGCCAGTAGTGATCCTCGGCGCCTAGCTCCTAATGAGCAGTTCTTC. This sequence encodes CASSDPRRLAPNEQFF.

The chain employs TRBV20-1 and TRBJ2-7; D uncertain. The germline CDR1 and CDR2 sequences are DFQATT and SNEGSKA (reference sequence). This CDR3 comprises 12 residues. V lost 4 bases to trimming and J lost 3 bases, with 10 bases between them. CDR3 region: CSAKKTDYEQYF. The CDR3 nucleotides read TGCAGTGCTAAGAAGACTGACTACGAGCAGTACTTC.

This chain uses TRBV30 with TRBJ1-5, with a weak D call TRBD1 (6 bases). Germline assignment: CDR1 GTSNPN and CDR2 SVGIG (reference sequence). The CDR3 covers 18 residues. V was cut by 0 bases and J by 0 bases, with 18 bases left in between. The CDR3 sequence is CAWSVSQGGIYSNQPQHF. The CDR3, as DNA: TGTGCCTGGAGTGTATCACAGGGAGGGATATATAGCAATCAGCCCCAGCATTTT.

This clonotype was seen only once. This may be a read error: a much more frequent sequence differs by one nucleotide. J is TRBJ2-1 and V is TRBV6-5; 7 bases are shared with TRBD2. Germline CDR1 MNHEY, CDR2 SVGAGI. CDR3 length: 14 amino acids. V trimming: 5 bases; J trimming: 8 bases; junction bases outside the gene matches: 9. Here the CDR3 DNA reads TGTGCCAGCAGTCTCCGACTAGCCACCTATGAGCAGTTCTTC. Translated, it gives CASSLRLATYEQFF.